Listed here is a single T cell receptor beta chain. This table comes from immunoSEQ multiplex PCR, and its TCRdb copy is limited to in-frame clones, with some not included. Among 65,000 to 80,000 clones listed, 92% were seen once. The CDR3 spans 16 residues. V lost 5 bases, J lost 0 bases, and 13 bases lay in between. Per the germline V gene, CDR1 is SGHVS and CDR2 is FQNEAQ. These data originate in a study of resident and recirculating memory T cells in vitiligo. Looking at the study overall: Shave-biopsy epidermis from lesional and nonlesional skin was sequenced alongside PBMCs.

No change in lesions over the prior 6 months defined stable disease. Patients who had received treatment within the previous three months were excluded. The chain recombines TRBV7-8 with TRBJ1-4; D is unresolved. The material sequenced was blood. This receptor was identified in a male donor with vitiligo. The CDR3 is CASSPRRFATNEKLFF. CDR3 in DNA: TGTGCCAGCAGCCCGAGGCGGTTTGCAACTAATGAAAAACTGTTTTTT.